The entry below gives a single T cell receptor beta chain sequence along with its context. This entry belongs to a study of CD8+ T cells in alopecia areata. Study as a whole: For the treated group, dosing was oral tofacitinib at 5 to 10 mg twice daily.

Peripheral blood and lesional scalp punch biopsies were taken from alopecia areata patients. Using a FACSAria, the CD4+ and CD8+ T cells were sorted from the PBMCs. RNA extraction was followed by reverse transcription into cDNA, which acted as the sequencing template. Data came from immunoSEQ multiplex PCR; TCRdb stores just in-frame clones and leaves some out. There are over 200,000 clones in the sample; 50% to 70% occur only once, and approximately 0.44% lies in the top ten. From germline, CDR1 is SQVTM and CDR2 ANQGSEA. The CDR3 has 14 amino acids. After removal of 7 bases from V and 5 bases from J, the junction contained 10 bases not matched to a gene.

The source material was CD4+ T cells sorted from blood, sampled at week 0. This clonotype was sampled from a human donor with alopecia areata. The V and J genes are TRBV29-1 and TRBJ2-2; 7 bases fit TRBD1. The DNA for the CDR3 is TGCAGCGCCTCGGACAGGCGAACAACCGGGGAGCTGTTTTTT. Protein sequence: CSASDRRTTGELFF.